The source of this TCR beta chain is a study of blood T cell repertoires in COVID-19 (dated by TCRdb to 2018 to 2021). The study in broad terms: The collaborator samples originated in the United States, Italy and Spain and spanned the acute and convalescent phases of COVID-19. Sample metadata almost always included a de-identified subject ID, COVID-19 status, age in years and sex. The repertoires were released in a freely available public database meant as a resource for research on the immune response to SARS-CoV-2. The material from the prospective study consisted of cDNA or gDNA derived from T cells, B-cell-depleted T cells, or PBMCs. Subjects who had been exposed to COVID-19, were actively infected with it, or had recovered from it provided the deeply sampled blood TCRbeta repertoires that made up the dataset. Samples were obtained from the ongoing ImmuneRACE study (first 160 participants) and from some 1,300 subjects provided by 6 global collaborators. Where HLA class I and class II types were available, the types were taken from metadata supplied by the sample provider, not from assay-based typing.

The collaborating institutions used their own protocols to collect whole blood in K2EDTA tubes. For TCRbeta analysis, collaborators shipped samples as frozen whole blood, isolated PBMCs, or DNA extracted from either of those sample types. As for this clone: The antigen this receptor binds is unknown. The input lacks base qualities; no much larger clone sits a single base away.

Summary of the overall study and its limitations: The quantity of clinical and demographic metadata differed by source and by participant and was supplied without curation.

TCRbeta CDR3 regions were amplified from genomic DNA using the immunoSEQ Assay, a bias-controlled multiplex PCR. The source study handled its data this way. Nucleated cell counts per sample were estimated from amplification of reference gene primers within the assay. Sequence reads were collapsed and filtered to measure the absolute abundance of every unique TCRbeta CDR3 rearrangement. For each sample, productive Simpson clonality was calculated as the square root of Simpson's diversity index across productive rearrangements. In its TCRdb copy, this immuneACCESS table keeps in-frame sequences only and misses some clones. Where compared with another copy, unresolved V genes explain less than half of these, and the others have no known cause. V, J and clone size are those of that table, while D and trimming were read from the DNA. The sample table shows 85,000 to 100,000 clones, and roughly 70% are seen once. The biggest ten clones account for under 30% of the sample.

The sample comprised peripheral blood. This TCR derives from a woman aged 60-70 years in a cohort sampled during active or convalescent COVID-19.

The sequenced DNA: TGTGCCAGCAGTCCCCTGTACGAGCAGTACTTC. Its translation is CASSPLYEQYF. The chain links TRBV6-5 with TRBJ2-7; no confident D gene assignment can be made. In the germline V gene, CDR1 corresponds to MNHEY and CDR2 to SVGAGI. Including cysteine and phenylalanine, the CDR3 has 11 amino acids. Just CDR3 DNA is preserved here, 33 bases in frame from base 1. V lost 5 bases and J lost 4 bases; the stretch between them is 6 bases long.